What follows are 20 T cell receptor beta chains derived from one specimen sequenced in a study of OX40 agonist ivuxolimab in advanced cancers. This table comes from immunoSEQ multiplex PCR, and its TCRdb copy is limited to in-frame clones, with some not included. This repertoire shows tens of thousands of clones, 80% to 90% found once; its top ten account for roughly 6%. The specimen was CD4+ or CD8+ T cells sorted from blood, collected in a trial of the OX40 agonist ivuxolimab. The origin of the receptors is an adult with an advanced solid tumor such as melanoma, head and neck, liver or kidney cancer.

The CDR3 spells CASSYGIEQFF. CDR3 sequence (DNA): TGTGCCAGCAGTTACGGTATTGAGCAGTTCTTC. The rearrangement links TRBV6-5 to TRBJ2-1; D uncertain. V shed 2 bases and J shed 9 bases, with 5 bases lying between them. Looked up from germline, CDR1 is MNHEY and CDR2 is SVGAGI. This CDR3 has 11 amino acids.

The rearrangement uses TRBV29-1 and TRBJ2-1; 13 bases agree with TRBD2. CDR1 and CDR2 from the germline V gene are SQVTM and ANQGSEA. V shed 3 bases and J 3 bases; nucleotides not matched to a gene: 14. The CDR3 loop spans 19 amino acids. CDR3 DNA sequence: TGCAGCGTTGATAACTCCGGGACTAGCGGGACGAGGCTCTACAATGAGCAGTTCTTC. This sequence encodes CSVDNSGTSGTRLYNEQFF.

The chain joins TRBV4-3 to TRBJ1-2; 8 bases line up with TRBD1. The CDR3 has 15 residues. CDR1 is LGHNA and CDR2 is YSLEER in the germline V gene. Losses at the gene ends were 0 bases for V and 7 bases for J; bases not matched to a gene: 7. CDR3 nucleotide sequence: TGCGCCAGCAGCCAAGATCGACAGGGGAGGTCTGGCTACACCTTC. Amino acids: CASSQDRQGRSGYTF.

V is TRBV4-3 and J is TRBJ1-6; D unclear. The CDR3 extends over 15 amino acids. Germline V gives CDR1 LGHNA, CDR2 YSLEER. Trimming removed 0 bases at V and 5 bases at J, with 8 bases between. CDR3 amino acids: CASSQDWENNSPLHF. DNA of the CDR3: TGCGCCAGCAGCCAAGACTGGGAGAATAATTCACCCCTCCACTTT.

The chain is built from TRBV6-6 and TRBJ2-5; no clear D. Germline assignment: CDR1 MNHNY and CDR2 SVGAGI (reference sequence). The CDR3 runs 12 residues. V shed 2 bases and J shed 4 bases, with 5 bases lying between them. CDR3 loop: CASSYPTETQYF. The CDR3 DNA follows: TGTGCCAGCAGTTACCCCACAGAGACCCAGTACTTC.

V and J are TRBV7-9 and TRBJ2-5; 7 bases fit TRBD2. The CDR3 runs to 12 residues. The germline V gene encodes CDR1 SEHNR and CDR2 FQNEAQ (reference sequence). Germline trimming cut 3 bases from V and 5 bases from J; bases unmatched to any gene: 0. CDR3 sequence (DNA): TGTGCCAGCAGCTTGCGGGAGGAGACCCAGTACTTC. Amino acid sequence: CASSLREETQYF.

The rearrangement links TRBV7-9 to TRBJ1-2; D ambiguous. Germline V gives CDR1 SEHNR, CDR2 FQNEAQ (reference sequence). This CDR3 has 16 residues. Trimming pared 1 base from V and 4 bases from J, leaving 16 bases between. As DNA, the CDR3 is TGTGCCAGCAGCTTAGAAGGACCTCGCTCGTTCTATGGCTACACCTTC. This translates into CASSLEGPRSFYGYTF. Combining the CDR3 with reference TRBV7-9 and TRBJ1-2 gives the whole variable domain DTGVSQNPRHKITKRGQNVTFRCDPISEHNRLYWYRQTLGQGPEFLTYFQNEAQLEKSRLLSDRFSAERPKGSFSTLEIQRTEQGDSAMYLCASSLEGPRSFYGYTFGSGTRLTVV.

J is TRBJ2-1 and V is TRBV11-2, with 8 bases aligning to TRBD1. CDR3 length: 14 residues. From germline, CDR1 is SGHAT and CDR2 FQNNGV. J gave up 5 bases and V 4 bases, and 4 bases lay outside the gene matches. Here the CDR3 DNA reads TGTGCCAGCAGCTCCGCGGGACAGGACAATGAGCAGTTCTTC. Protein: CASSSAGQDNEQFF.

The rearrangement uses TRBV19 and TRBJ2-1; TRBD1 matches at 7 bases. The CDR3 runs to 15 residues. The ends lost 4 bases at V and 6 bases at J; junction bases unmatched: 9. The germline CDR1 and CDR2 sequences are LNHDA and SQIVND (reference sequence). The CDR3 DNA follows: TGTGCCAGTAGTACTTGGACAGGAGAAGGCAATGAGCAGTTCTTC. Translating gives CASSTWTGEGNEQFF.

In its sample, this clone was seen once. The chain carries TRBV4-3 and TRBJ1-1; D gene unclear. Between the trimmed V and J ends, which lost 1 base and 7 bases, there was a span of 10 bases. The CDR3 runs 13 residues. Germline CDR1 and CDR2: LGHNA and YSLEER. The CDR3 spells CASSQGWQDEAFF. The DNA of the CDR3 is TGCGCCAGCAGCCAAGGATGGCAGGATGAAGCTTTCTTT.

This clone has a handful of counts. This sequence joins TRBV9 and TRBJ2-4; weak D call: TRBD1 (5 bases). Germline CDR1 SGDLS, CDR2 YYNGEE. V gave up 0 bases and J gave up 3 bases, with 10 bases separating them. The CDR3 is made up of 15 amino acids. CDR3 in amino acids: CASSVEGYVKNIQYF. DNA for the CDR3: TGTGCCAGCAGCGTAGAGGGGTATGTCAAAAACATTCAGTACTTC.

This clone was detected only once. The CDR3 DNA reads TGCAGTGCTAGCGGAGAGCAGCCCCAGCATTTT. It codes for CSASGEQPQHF. V and J are TRBV20-1 and TRBJ1-5; D not resolved. V was shortened by 3 bases and J by 7 bases, with 7 bases between the two germline ends. The CDR3 has 11 amino acids. Germline CDR1 reads DFQATT; CDR2 reads SNEGSKA (reference sequence).

The genes are TRBV7-9 and TRBJ2-5; D uncertain. Trimming cost V 4 bases and J 5 bases, with 5 bases left between them. This CDR3 is built from 11 residues. The germline V gene encodes CDR1 SEHNR and CDR2 FQNEAQ (reference sequence). The CDR3 loop reads CASSSPETQYF. CDR3 sequence (DNA): TGTGCCAGCAGCTCCCCGGAGACCCAGTACTTC.

The rearrangement links TRBV18 to TRBJ1-1; D is perhaps TRBD1 (6 bases). The length of the CDR3 is 15 residues. Trimming removed 4 bases from V and 1 base from J, with 13 bases in between. In germline, CDR1 is KGHSH, CDR2 LQKENI. The CDR3: CASSRTNRENTEAFF. The CDR3 DNA follows: TGTGCCAGCTCACGGACTAACAGGGAGAACACTGAAGCTTTCTTT.

This chain connects TRBV15 to TRBJ2-7, with TRBD1 identical over 7 bases. Germline assignment: CDR1 LNHNV and CDR2 YYDKDF (reference sequence). V was pared by 8 bases and J by 2 bases, with 12 bases of the junction left unmatched. This CDR3 region has 15 residues. CDR3 nucleotide sequence: TGTGCCACCGGCTATCCGGGACAGATCACCTACGAGCAGTACTTC. It yields the protein CATGYPGQITYEQYF.

J is TRBJ2-3 and V is TRBV9; no clear D gene. Trimming removed 0 bases at V and 0 bases at J, with 8 bases between. The germline V gene has CDR1 SGDLS and CDR2 YYNGEE. This CDR3 comprises 15 residues. The CDR3 region is CASSVVDGSTDTQYF. The CDR3 coding sequence is TGTGCCAGCAGCGTAGTTGACGGCAGCACAGATACGCAGTATTTT.

The chain employs TRBV27 and TRBJ2-5; 15 nucleotides agree with TRBD2. V gave up 2 bases and J gave up 5 bases; unmatched junction bases: 3. The CDR3 runs to 16 residues. Germline CDR1 MNHEY, CDR2 SMNVEV (reference sequence). CDR3: CASSLGTSGGRETQYF. CDR3 nucleotides: TGTGCCAGCAGTTTAGGGACTAGCGGGGGGAGGGAGACCCAGTACTTC.

The gene calls are TRBV30 and TRBJ2-1; a weak D match, TRBD2 (6 bases). The CDR3 covers 12 residues. Per the germline V gene, CDR1 is GTSNPN and CDR2 is SVGIG (reference sequence). The V end was cut by 8 bases, the J end by 3 bases, with 11 bases between. CDR3 nucleotides: TGTGCCGGGGGGACCAGCTACAATGAGCAGTTCTTC. Translating gives CAGGTSYNEQFF.

V is TRBV19 and J is TRBJ2-1, with 7 positions matching TRBD1. Germline V CDR1 and CDR2: LNHDA, SQIVND (reference sequence). After removal of 8 bases from V and 8 bases from J, the junction contained 3 bases not matched to a gene. The CDR3 has 11 residues. CDR3 in amino acids: CASEGAYEQFF. CDR3 nucleotides: TGTGCCAGTGAGGGGGCCTATGAGCAGTTCTTC.

The chain is built from TRBV10-3 and TRBJ2-3; 9 bases match TRBD2. The CDR3 runs 14 residues. The germline CDR1 and CDR2 sequences are ENHRY and SYGVKD. With V trimmed by 5 bases and J by 3 bases, 3 bases remained unmatched. CDR3: CAISLAGFTDTQYF. The CDR3 DNA follows: TGTGCCATCAGTCTAGCGGGATTTACAGATACGCAGTATTTT.